A selection of T cell receptor beta chains follows, all from one sample in a study of control samples from healthy donors and cancer patients. Measured with immunoSEQ multiplex PCR; TCRdb has only the in-frame clones, and not every one. The sample records some 82,000 clones, roughly 86% being singletons. The material sequenced was blood. These receptors originate from a man aged 50-60 years in good health. CDR3s include the opening cysteine and the closing phenylalanine or tryptophan. Fields, in order: CDR3 protein, J gene, V gene, clone size, CDR3 length. Only some rows state a clone size, as once, few, many or a class for expanded clones.

CDR3 protein: CASSLYIAGQETQYF
J gene: TRBJ2-5
V gene: TRBV27
clone size: .
CDR3 length: 15

CDR3 protein: CASSAGEGQKETQYF
J gene: TRBJ2-5
V gene: TRBV9
clone size: once
CDR3 length: 15

CDR3 protein: CASSLLVTGAATIQYF
J gene: TRBJ2-4
V gene: TRBV11-1
clone size: few
CDR3 length: 16

CDR3 protein: CASSALDRATEAFF
J gene: TRBJ1-1
V gene: TRBV9
clone size: once
CDR3 length: 14

CDR3 protein: CASSIWGETEAFF
J gene: TRBJ1-1
V gene: TRBV19
clone size: .
CDR3 length: 13

CDR3 protein: CSAKRDYGYTF
J gene: TRBJ1-2
V gene: TRBV20-1
clone size: .
CDR3 length: 11

CDR3 protein: CASSPDRGLREQYF
J gene: TRBJ2-7
V gene: TRBV18
clone size: once
CDR3 length: 14

CDR3 protein: CASSQHTGANYGYTF
J gene: TRBJ1-2
V gene: TRBV3-1/TRBV3-2
clone size: .
CDR3 length: 15

CDR3 protein: CASRSALTDTQYF
J gene: TRBJ2-3
V gene: TRBV6-6
clone size: .
CDR3 length: 13

CDR3 protein: CASSQGQGNTIYF
J gene: TRBJ1-3
V gene: TRBV4-3
clone size: .
CDR3 length: 13

CDR3 protein: CASSQGDRGYGYTF
J gene: TRBJ1-2
V gene: TRBV4-1
clone size: .
CDR3 length: 14

CDR3 protein: CASSFYGNQPQHF
J gene: TRBJ1-5
V gene: TRBV2
clone size: .
CDR3 length: 13

CDR3 protein: CASSLSSEQFF
J gene: TRBJ2-1
V gene: TRBV5-4
clone size: once
CDR3 length: 11

CDR3 protein: CASRTGEVTDTQYF
J gene: TRBJ2-3
V gene: TRBV5-1
clone size: few
CDR3 length: 14

CDR3 protein: CASSYSRESGGYTF
J gene: TRBJ1-2
V gene: TRBV6-2/TRBV6-3
clone size: .
CDR3 length: 14

CDR3 protein: CATRNGRAPSNEQFF
J gene: TRBJ2-1
V gene: TRBV15
clone size: .
CDR3 length: 15

CDR3 protein: CASSPDRGGTEAFF
J gene: TRBJ1-1
V gene: TRBV11-2
clone size: .
CDR3 length: 14

CDR3 protein: CASSALSSGKSTYEQYF
J gene: TRBJ2-7
V gene: TRBV11-2
clone size: .
CDR3 length: 17

CDR3 protein: CASRYVGTGRWDEQFF
J gene: TRBJ2-1
V gene: TRBV21-1
clone size: .
CDR3 length: 16

CDR3 protein: CASSPSDRGSNEQFF
J gene: TRBJ2-1
V gene: TRBV19
clone size: .
CDR3 length: 15

CDR3 protein: CASSEILGGLAVQETQYF
J gene: TRBJ2-5
V gene: TRBV6-1
clone size: .
CDR3 length: 18

CDR3 protein: CAISEVTGKGAQFF
J gene: TRBJ2-1
V gene: TRBV10-3
clone size: .
CDR3 length: 14

CDR3 protein: CASSLGTEAFF
J gene: TRBJ1-1
V gene: TRBV6-5
clone size: .
CDR3 length: 11

CDR3 protein: CASSDPGQGAREQYF
J gene: TRBJ2-7
V gene: TRBV5-1
clone size: .
CDR3 length: 15

CDR3 protein: CASADRRAVGELFF
J gene: TRBJ2-2
V gene: TRBV5-1
clone size: .
CDR3 length: 14

CDR3 protein: CASSHHWTSGGDQETQYF
J gene: TRBJ2-5
V gene: TRBV3-1/TRBV3-2
clone size: .
CDR3 length: 18

CDR3 protein: CASTIGTGRNEQFF
J gene: TRBJ2-1
V gene: TRBV11-3
clone size: .
CDR3 length: 14

CDR3 protein: CASSPRRGAYYGYTF
J gene: TRBJ1-2
V gene: TRBV7-2
clone size: .
CDR3 length: 15

CDR3 protein: CASSISNAWGGSRLNTEAFF
J gene: TRBJ1-1
V gene: TRBV19
clone size: .
CDR3 length: 20

CDR3 protein: CSVDRPGLYGYTF
J gene: TRBJ1-2
V gene: TRBV29-1
clone size: .
CDR3 length: 13

CDR3 protein: CASSIGWGIGNEQFF
J gene: TRBJ2-1
V gene: TRBV19
clone size: .
CDR3 length: 15

CDR3 protein: CASSQDRTVDTEAFF
J gene: TRBJ1-1
V gene: TRBV4-1
clone size: .
CDR3 length: 15

CDR3 protein: CATSREVTGYYGYTF
J gene: TRBJ1-2
V gene: TRBV15
clone size: .
CDR3 length: 15

CDR3 protein: CASSLGLAGGWGEQYF
J gene: TRBJ2-7
V gene: TRBV13
clone size: .
CDR3 length: 16

CDR3 protein: CAWSLLTAYNSPLHF
J gene: TRBJ1-6
V gene: TRBV30
clone size: few
CDR3 length: 15

CDR3 protein: CASSEQGDTQYF
J gene: TRBJ2-3
V gene: TRBV2
clone size: .
CDR3 length: 12

CDR3 protein: CASSGWVNSPLHF
J gene: TRBJ1-6
V gene: TRBV11-3
clone size: .
CDR3 length: 13

CDR3 protein: CASRKPGQGNRKPQHF
J gene: TRBJ1-5
V gene: TRBV28
clone size: .
CDR3 length: 16

CDR3 protein: CSVAVTGGSEQFF
J gene: TRBJ2-1
V gene: TRBV29-1
clone size: few
CDR3 length: 13

CDR3 protein: CASSPQLGAGNTIYF
J gene: TRBJ1-3
V gene: TRBV7-2
clone size: .
CDR3 length: 15

CDR3 protein: CASSPFLAGGNYNEQFF
J gene: TRBJ2-1
V gene: TRBV3-1/TRBV3-2
clone size: .
CDR3 length: 17

CDR3 protein: CASSRSGTGVTEAFF
J gene: TRBJ1-1
V gene: TRBV5-1
clone size: .
CDR3 length: 15

CDR3 protein: CATSTSLGVNTEAFF
J gene: TRBJ1-1
V gene: TRBV15
clone size: .
CDR3 length: 15

CDR3 protein: CASSLPPGQVNF
J gene: TRBJ2-7
V gene: TRBV7-8
clone size: .
CDR3 length: 12

CDR3 protein: CASSPPGGSETQYF
J gene: TRBJ2-5
V gene: TRBV5-1
clone size: .
CDR3 length: 14

CDR3 protein: CASSLLSGGYTEAFF
J gene: TRBJ1-1
V gene: TRBV7-6
clone size: .
CDR3 length: 15

CDR3 protein: CASSPPGTSGSTDTQYF
J gene: TRBJ2-3
V gene: TRBV5-1
clone size: .
CDR3 length: 17

CDR3 protein: CASSQEPGKNYGYTF
J gene: TRBJ1-2
V gene: TRBV4-3
clone size: .
CDR3 length: 15

CDR3 protein: CASSVAREDITDTQYF
J gene: TRBJ2-3
V gene: TRBV9
clone size: .
CDR3 length: 16

CDR3 protein: CASSGLGGRWDTQYF
J gene: TRBJ2-3
V gene: TRBV9
clone size: .
CDR3 length: 15

CDR3 protein: CASSQGGGSGELFF
J gene: TRBJ2-2
V gene: TRBV3-1/TRBV3-2
clone size: .
CDR3 length: 14

CDR3 protein: CASSSGQDSKFF
J gene: TRBJ2-1
V gene: TRBV7-3
clone size: few
CDR3 length: 12

CDR3 protein: CASSHIADEQYF
J gene: TRBJ2-7
V gene: TRBV4-1
clone size: .
CDR3 length: 12

CDR3 protein: CASSQGLAVQETQYF
J gene: TRBJ2-5
V gene: TRBV4-3
clone size: .
CDR3 length: 15

CDR3 protein: CASSSRDSYNSPLHF
J gene: TRBJ1-6
V gene: TRBV5-4
clone size: .
CDR3 length: 15

CDR3 protein: CASSIPAETQYF
J gene: TRBJ2-5
V gene: TRBV19
clone size: .
CDR3 length: 12

CDR3 protein: CASTQKDSYSNQPQHF
J gene: TRBJ1-5
V gene: TRBV27
clone size: once
CDR3 length: 16

CDR3 protein: CARSALLEAPLHF
J gene: TRBJ1-6
V gene: TRBV2
clone size: .
CDR3 length: 13